The 2 T cell receptor beta chains listed next were all sequenced from one sample in a study of T cells after yellow fever vaccination. TCRdb reanalysed the 5' RACE reads using MiXCR and keeps one entry per CDR3 protein. In the table there are about 630,000 distinct CDR3 sequences, roughly an eighth of which are singletons. Sequenced material: PBMCs, taken on the day of the yellow fever booster vaccination. These receptors were collected from a man under 40 who received the YFV17D yellow fever vaccine.

The chain combines TRBV10-3 with TRBJ1-1, with a tentative D call TRBD1 (5 bases). The germline V gene has CDR1 ENHRY and CDR2 SYGVKD. V lost 7 bases to trimming and J lost 4 bases, with 22 bases between them. There are 16 residues in the CDR3. The CDR3 DNA reads as TGTGCCATCACCCCCTCACCGGGACCACTCCCCACTGAAGCTTTCTTT. It codes for CAITPSPGPLPTEAFF.

The V call is TRBV9, the J call TRBJ1-6, with 9 nucleotides matching TRBD1. CDR3 size: 16 residues. Germline lookup yields CDR1 SGDLS and CDR2 YYNGEE. V was clipped by 0 bases and J by 6 bases; unmatched bases: 4. Here the CDR3 reads CASSVGTGGVNSPLHF. In DNA, the CDR3 is TGTGCCAGCAGCGTAGGTACAGGGGGCGTTAATTCACCCCTCCACTTT.